The rows below give T cell receptor beta chains drawn from one sample of a study of response to subunit inactivated influenza vaccine. Via MiXCR, TCRdb re-called the RT-PCR reads, giving one row per CDR3 protein. The sample contains hundreds of thousands of distinct CDR3 sequences, about 11% of which appear only once. These same data were also listed under a study on T cells expressing NK-cell markers.

The sequencing here drew on PBMCs from blood, taken on the day of vaccination. These receptors all stem from a man in his fifties or sixties who received an inactivated influenza vaccine. The CDR3 runs from the conserved cysteine through the conserved F or W. Each record gives: D gene, J gene, V gene, clone size, CDR3 DNA, CDR3 protein. D genes are given only for firm matches. Only some rows state a clone size, as once, few, many or a class for expanded clones.

>-|TRBJ2-7|TRBV18|few
TGTGCCAGCTCACCCGGGGTGAGGGAATACGAGCAGTACTTC
CASSPGVREYEQYF
>TRBD1|TRBJ2-5|TRBV4-3|-
TGCGCCAGCAGCCAAGTCGCGGACAGGGGGGAAGAGACCCAGTACTTC
CASSQVADRGEETQYF
>-|TRBJ1-6|TRBV20-1|many
TGCAGTGCTAGAGGACCCCTGAGCTCCTATAATTCACCCCTCCACTTT
CSARGPLSSYNSPLHF
>TRBD2|TRBJ2-1|TRBV3-1|many
TGTGCCAGCAGCCAGACTAGCGGCCGCTCCTACAATGAGCAGTTCTTC
CASSQTSGRSYNEQFF
>-|TRBJ2-1|TRBV7-2|-
TGTGCCAGCAGCGGACCCCGGGACTCAAGGTTCGATGAGCAGTTCTTC
CASSGPRDSRFDEQFF
>-|TRBJ2-7|TRBV7-3|once
TGTGCCAGCAGCCTAGGGGTTACGGACGAGCAGTACTTC
CASSLGVTDEQYF
>-|TRBJ2-1|TRBV14|few
TGTGCCAGCAGCCAAGATACGTGGAGGGAGACTGAGCAGTTCTTC
CASSQDTWRETEQFF
>-|TRBJ1-2|TRBV5-6|-
TGTGCCAGCAGCTCATGGGCGCACTATGGCTACACCTTC
CASSSWAHYGYTF
>TRBD1|TRBJ1-1|TRBV5-1|many
TGCGCCAGCAGCTTGGTCGAGACAGGGGTCGCTTTCTTT
CASSLVETGVAFF
>-|TRBJ1-1|TRBV9|-
TGTGCCAGCAGCGGGACGGTCGAACTCGAAGCTTTCTTT
CASSGTVELEAFF
>-|TRBJ2-5|TRBV6-1|-
TGTGCCAGCAGCAAACAGTCAATACAAGAGACCCAGTACTTC
CASSKQSIQETQYF
>TRBD2|TRBJ2-1|TRBV11-2|-
TGTGCCAGCAGCGTTAGCGGGGCTGAGCAGTTCTTC
CASSVSGAEQFF
>TRBD2|TRBJ2-7|TRBV7-2|few
TGTGCCAGCAGCTTAGTCTCTAGCGGGAAAACCTACGAGCAGTACTTC
CASSLVSSGKTYEQYF
>-|TRBJ1-1|TRBV5-1|few
TGCGCCAGCAGCTTGGCCGCAGGTCTAATGAACACTGAAGCTTTCTTT
CASSLAAGLMNTEAFF
>-|TRBJ2-1|TRBV12-3/TRBV12-4|-
TGTGCCAGCACCCCCCGGTATTATCTTGAGTCCAATGAGCAGTTCTTC
CASTPRYYLESNEQFF
>-|TRBJ1-2|TRBV7-3|-
TGTGCCAGCAGCTTACGGGTCGACGGCTACACCTTC
CASSLRVDGYTF
>-|TRBJ2-2|TRBV28|few
TGTGCCAGCAGGGACTATTTAGACACCGGGGAGCTGTTTTTT
CASRDYLDTGELFF
>TRBD2|TRBJ2-2|TRBV9|-
TGTGCCAGCAGCCCACCCCTAGCGGGAACGAACACCGGGGAGCTGTTTTTT
CASSPPLAGTNTGELFF
>-|TRBJ2-7|TRBV12-3/TRBV12-4|few
TGTGCCAGCAGTTTAGCGCTTAGTATCGACGAGCAGTACTTC
CASSLALSIDEQYF
>-|TRBJ1-2|TRBV6-1|-
TGTGCCAGCAGTGAAGGGGGTGTTGGCTACACCTTC
CASSEGGVGYTF
>-|TRBJ2-1|TRBV3-1|-
TGTGCCAGCAGCCAAGATTTTGGGCAGGGTTTTAACAATGAGCAGTTCTTC
CASSQDFGQGFNNEQFF
>-|TRBJ2-1|TRBV2|-
TGTGCCAGCACCGCCGGGAGTCCCCTACTTGAGTATGAGCAGTTCTTC
CASTAGSPLLEYEQFF
>-|TRBJ1-3|TRBV19|few
TGTGCCAGTAGTACAACTTACTCTGGAAACACCATATATTTT
CASSTTYSGNTIYF
>-|TRBJ2-2|TRBV15|-
TGTGCCACCAGCAGAGGGGGACTTACGAACACCGGGGAGCTGTTTTTT
CATSRGGLTNTGELFF
>-|TRBJ2-5|TRBV7-2|few
TGTGCCAGCGAAGTTGGTTGGGGCCGCCAAGAGACCCAGTACTTC
CASEVGWGRQETQYF
>-|TRBJ2-1|TRBV4-2|few
TGTGCCAGCAGCCAAATGTGGGATGAGCAGTTCTTC
CASSQMWDEQFF
>TRBD2|TRBJ2-7|TRBV27|few
TGTGCCAGCCAGAAACTAGCGGGAACTTATACTGGGAGCGAGCAGTACTTC
CASQKLAGTYTGSEQYF
>-|TRBJ2-6|TRBV7-2|-
TGTGCCAGCAGGCAGACAGGCCCGGGATCTGGGGCCAACGTCCTGACTTTC
CASRQTGPGSGANVLTF
>TRBD1|TRBJ1-4|TRBV12-3/TRBV12-4|many
TGTGCCAGCGGTACAGGGGGCACTAATGAAAAACTGTTTTTT
CASGTGGTNEKLFF
>-|TRBJ1-1|TRBV7-9|few
TGTGCCAGCAGCCTCGCGGACGGATACGCTTTCTTT
CASSLADGYAFF
>-|TRBJ1-5|TRBV12-3/TRBV12-4|few
TGTGCCAGCAGCCACCGGGGCTCAAGCAATCAGCCCCAGCATTTT
CASSHRGSSNQPQHF
>TRBD2|TRBJ2-7|TRBV20-1|-
TGCAGTGCTAGTTCATACGGAGCGGGGGAGCAGTACTTC
CSASSYGAGEQYF
>-|TRBJ2-5|TRBV30|many
TGTGCCAGCAGCCAATCGGTGACCCAGTACTTC
CASSQSVTQYF
>-|TRBJ1-1|TRBV6-6|-
TGTGCCAGCAGTTACTCAGCGAACACTGAAGCTTTCTTT
CASSYSANTEAFF
>-|TRBJ2-4|TRBV11-1|few
TGTGCCAGCAGCTTTTACGCGGAGGCAGCCAAAAACATTCAGTACTTC
CASSFYAEAAKNIQYF
>-|TRBJ2-5|TRBV6-2/TRBV6-3|-
TGTGCCAGCAGTCGAACAGGGATGGAGACCCAGTACTTC
CASSRTGMETQYF
>TRBD1|TRBJ2-6|TRBV9|many
TGTGCCAGCAGCGATACAGGGGCGTCCTCCTCTGGGGCCAACGTCCTGACTTTC
CASSDTGASSSGANVLTF
>TRBD1|TRBJ2-1|TRBV29-1|many
TGCAGCGGGGACAGGGCATTAAACAATGAGCAGTTCTTC
CSGDRALNNEQFF
>TRBD2|TRBJ2-1|TRBV9|-
TGTGCCAGCAGCGTAGGGACTAGCGGGGGGGCCGGGGCGGAGTTCTTC
CASSVGTSGGAGAEFF
>TRBD2|TRBJ2-1|TRBV24-1|-
TGTGCCACCAGTGATCCAGGACTAGCGGGGCCCAATGAGCAGTTCTTC
CATSDPGLAGPNEQFF
>-|TRBJ1-1|TRBV10-3|many
TGTGCCATCAGTGAGGGAGGCATGAACACTGAAGCTTTCTTT
CAISEGGMNTEAFF
>TRBD2|TRBJ2-3|TRBV7-2|-
TGTGCCAGCAGAAGGGCTAGCGGGAGTGGAGATACGCAGTATTTT
CASRRASGSGDTQYF
>TRBD1|TRBJ2-7|TRBV20-1|many
TGCAGTGCTAGATCGACAGGGGGTTCCTACGAGCAGTACTTC
CSARSTGGSYEQYF